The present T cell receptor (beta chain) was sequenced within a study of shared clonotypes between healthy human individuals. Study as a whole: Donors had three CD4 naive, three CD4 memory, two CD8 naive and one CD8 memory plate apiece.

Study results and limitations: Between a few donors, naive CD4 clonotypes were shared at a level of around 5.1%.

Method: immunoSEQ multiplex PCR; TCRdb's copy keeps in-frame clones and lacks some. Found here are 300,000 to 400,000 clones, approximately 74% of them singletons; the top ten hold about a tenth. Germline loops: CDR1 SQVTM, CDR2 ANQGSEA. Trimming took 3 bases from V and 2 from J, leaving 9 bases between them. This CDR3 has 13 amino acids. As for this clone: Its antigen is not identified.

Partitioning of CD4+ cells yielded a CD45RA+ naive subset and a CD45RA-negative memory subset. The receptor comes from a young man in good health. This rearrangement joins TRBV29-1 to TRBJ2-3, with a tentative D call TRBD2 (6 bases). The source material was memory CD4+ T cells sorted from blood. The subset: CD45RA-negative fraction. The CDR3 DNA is TGCAGCGTTGAGGACTACCTCACAGATACGCAGTATTTT. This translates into CSVEDYLTDTQYF.